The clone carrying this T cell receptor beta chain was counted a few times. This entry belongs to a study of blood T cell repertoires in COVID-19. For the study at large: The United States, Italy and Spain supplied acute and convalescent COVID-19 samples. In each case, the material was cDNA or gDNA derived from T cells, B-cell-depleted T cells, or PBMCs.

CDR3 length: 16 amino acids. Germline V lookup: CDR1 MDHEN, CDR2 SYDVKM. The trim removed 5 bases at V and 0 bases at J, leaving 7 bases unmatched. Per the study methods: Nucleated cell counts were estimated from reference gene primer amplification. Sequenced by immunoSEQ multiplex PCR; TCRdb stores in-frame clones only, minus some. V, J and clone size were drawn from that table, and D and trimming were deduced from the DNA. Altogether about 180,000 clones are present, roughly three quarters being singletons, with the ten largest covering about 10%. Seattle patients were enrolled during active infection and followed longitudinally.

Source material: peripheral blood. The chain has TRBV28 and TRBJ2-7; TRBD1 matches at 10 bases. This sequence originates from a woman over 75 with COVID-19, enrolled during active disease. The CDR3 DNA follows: TGTGCCAGCAGTGAACTAAGGGACAGGGGCTCCTACGAGCAGTACTTC. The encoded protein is CASSELRDRGSYEQYF.